This T cell receptor beta chain is drawn from a study of T cell changes during pregnancy in multiple sclerosis. CDR1 and CDR2 (germline): LNHNV, YYDKDF (reference sequence). The V gene end was trimmed by 5 bases and the J gene end by 3 bases; junction bases not matched to a gene: 10. There are 16 residues in the CDR3. Data came from immunoSEQ multiplex PCR; TCRdb stores just in-frame clones and leaves some out. In the table there are around 48,000 clones, 90% of which are singletons. The material sequenced was CD8+ T cells from peripheral blood mononuclear cells, taken before pregnancy. This sequence was found in a female donor with multiple sclerosis, enrolled in a pregnancy study. The chain uses TRBV15 and TRBJ2-4; 7 nucleotides agree with TRBD1. CDR3 in DNA: TGTGCCACCAGCGGATCAAACGACAGGGACAAAAACATTCAGTACTTC. It codes for CATSGSNDRDKNIQYF.